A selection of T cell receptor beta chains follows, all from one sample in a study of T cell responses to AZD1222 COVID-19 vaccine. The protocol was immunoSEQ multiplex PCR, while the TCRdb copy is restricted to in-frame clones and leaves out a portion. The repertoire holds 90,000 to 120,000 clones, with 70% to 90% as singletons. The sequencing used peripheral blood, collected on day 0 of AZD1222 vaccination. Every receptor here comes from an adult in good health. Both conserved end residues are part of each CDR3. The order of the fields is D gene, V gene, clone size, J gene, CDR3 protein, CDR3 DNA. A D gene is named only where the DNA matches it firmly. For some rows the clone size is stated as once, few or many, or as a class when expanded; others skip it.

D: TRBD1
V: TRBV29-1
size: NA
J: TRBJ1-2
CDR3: CSVRQGPQAGYTF
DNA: TGCAGCGTCAGACAGGGGCCCCAAGCCGGCTACACCTTC

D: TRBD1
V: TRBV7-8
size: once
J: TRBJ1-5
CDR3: CASSNRQGADQPQHF
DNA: TGTGCCAGCAGCAATCGACAGGGGGCGGATCAGCCCCAGCATTTT

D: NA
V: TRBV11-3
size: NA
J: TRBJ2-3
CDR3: CASSSRDSTDTQYF
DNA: TGTGCCAGCAGCTCTAGGGACTCCACAGATACGCAGTATTTT

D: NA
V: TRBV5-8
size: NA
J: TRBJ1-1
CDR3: CASSRQLNTEAFF
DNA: TGTGCCAGCAGCCGACAGTTGAACACTGAAGCTTTCTTT

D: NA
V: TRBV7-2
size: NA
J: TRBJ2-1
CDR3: CASSVDPSYNEQFF
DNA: TGTGCCAGCAGCGTAGACCCCTCCTACAATGAGCAGTTCTTC

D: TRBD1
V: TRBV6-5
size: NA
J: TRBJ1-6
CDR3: CASSDRVDSPLHF
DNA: TGTGCCAGCTCGGACAGGGTCGATTCACCCCTCCACTTT

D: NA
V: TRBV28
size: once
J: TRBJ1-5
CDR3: CASSVQGSSNQPQHF
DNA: TGTGCCAGCAGTGTTCAGGGCTCAAGCAATCAGCCCCAGCATTTT

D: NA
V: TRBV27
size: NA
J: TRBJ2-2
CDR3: CASRSGGGFNRGGELFF
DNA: TGTGCCAGCAGATCAGGAGGGGGCTTTAATCGTGGCGGGGAGCTGTTTTTT

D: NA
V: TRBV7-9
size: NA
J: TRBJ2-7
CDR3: CASSSAVRGHEQYF
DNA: TGTGCCAGCAGCTCCGCGGTCAGAGGGCACGAGCAGTACTTC

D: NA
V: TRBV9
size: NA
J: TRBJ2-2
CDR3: CASSVTGELFF
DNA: TGTGCCAGCAGCGTAACCGGGGAGCTGTTTTTT

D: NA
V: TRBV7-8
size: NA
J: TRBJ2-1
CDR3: CASSLGDGQYEQFF
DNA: TGTGCCAGCAGCTTAGGAGATGGACAGTATGAGCAGTTCTTC

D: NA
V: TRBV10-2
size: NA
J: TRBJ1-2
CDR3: CASSEFKGAGSF
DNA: TGCGCCAGCAGTGAGTTCAAAGGGGCCGGCTCCTTC

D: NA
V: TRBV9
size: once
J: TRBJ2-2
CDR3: CASSVQGGTPYTGELFF
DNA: TGTGCCAGCAGCGTACAGGGGGGGACCCCCTACACCGGGGAGCTGTTTTTT

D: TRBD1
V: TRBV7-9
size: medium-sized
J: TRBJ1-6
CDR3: CASRFQGEDSPLHF
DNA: TGTGCCAGCAGATTTCAGGGGGAGGATTCACCCCTCCACTTT

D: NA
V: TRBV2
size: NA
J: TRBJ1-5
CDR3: CASSERSRGNQPQHF
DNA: TGTGCCAGCAGTGAACGGTCCAGGGGCAATCAGCCCCAGCATTTT

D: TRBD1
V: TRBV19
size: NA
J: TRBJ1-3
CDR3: CASSMARGQGGNTIYF
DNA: TGTGCCAGTAGTATGGCCAGGGGGCAAGGTGGAAACACCATATATTTT

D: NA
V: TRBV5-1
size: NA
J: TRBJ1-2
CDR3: CASNSITGAGGYTF
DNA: TGCGCCAGCAACTCGATTACGGGGGCAGGAGGCTACACCTTC

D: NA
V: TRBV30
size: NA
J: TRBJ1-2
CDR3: CAWDTLNYGYTF
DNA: TGTGCCTGGGACACCCTTAACTATGGCTACACCTTC

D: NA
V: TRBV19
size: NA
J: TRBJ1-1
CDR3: CASLLGGSAEAFF
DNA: TGTGCCAGCCTATTGGGGGGTTCCGCTGAAGCTTTCTTT

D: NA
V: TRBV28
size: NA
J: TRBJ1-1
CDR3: CASSLMTNTEAFF
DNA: TGTGCCAGCAGTCTAATGACGAACACTGAAGCTTTCTTT

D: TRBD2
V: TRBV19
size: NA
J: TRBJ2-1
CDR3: CASSISRAGDWEQFF
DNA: TGTGCCAGTAGTATATCCCGAGCGGGAGATTGGGAGCAGTTCTTC

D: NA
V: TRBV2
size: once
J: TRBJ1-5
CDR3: CASSSPNQPQHF
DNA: TGTGCCAGCAGCTCCCCCAATCAGCCCCAGCATTTT

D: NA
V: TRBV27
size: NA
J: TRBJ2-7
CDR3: CASRRTPTGSYEQYF
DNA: TGTGCCAGCAGGCGAACCCCTACAGGTTCCTACGAGCAGTACTTC

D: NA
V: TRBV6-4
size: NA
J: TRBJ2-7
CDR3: CATLGPAFSYEQYF
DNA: TGTGCCACCTTGGGGCCAGCCTTCTCCTACGAGCAGTACTTC